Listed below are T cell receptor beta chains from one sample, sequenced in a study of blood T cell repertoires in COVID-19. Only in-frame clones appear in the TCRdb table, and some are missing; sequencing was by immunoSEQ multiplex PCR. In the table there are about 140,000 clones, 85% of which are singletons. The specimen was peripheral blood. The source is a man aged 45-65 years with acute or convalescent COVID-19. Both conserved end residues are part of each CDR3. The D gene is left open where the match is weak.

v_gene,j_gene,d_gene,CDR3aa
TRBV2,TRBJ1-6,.,CASRLYSYNSPLHF
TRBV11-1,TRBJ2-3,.,CASSYRADTQYF
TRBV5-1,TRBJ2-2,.,CASSVRLRGTTGELFF
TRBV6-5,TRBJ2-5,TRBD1,CASRLQDRSSQYF
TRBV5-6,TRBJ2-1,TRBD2,CASSYDSGGESGEQFF
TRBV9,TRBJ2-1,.,CASSVANNEQFF
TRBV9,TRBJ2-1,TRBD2,CASSASGSSNNEQFF
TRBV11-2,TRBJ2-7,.,CASRDGAYEQYF
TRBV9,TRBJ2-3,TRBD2,CASSAVPGLNTDTQYF
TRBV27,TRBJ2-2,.,CASGPPSHGELFF
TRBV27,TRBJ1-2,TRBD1,CASSSGQGANYGYTF
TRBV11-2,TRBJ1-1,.,CASSLAENTEAFF
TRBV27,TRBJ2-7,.,CASSRQGGYEQYF
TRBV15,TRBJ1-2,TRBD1,CATSSDGQAIGGYTF
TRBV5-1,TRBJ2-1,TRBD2,CASSLLSGLGASYNEQFF
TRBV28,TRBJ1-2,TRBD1,CASSRTGYYGYTF
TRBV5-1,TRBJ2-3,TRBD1,CASSLVSGTGHTDTQYF
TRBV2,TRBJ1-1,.,CASSQTNTEAFF
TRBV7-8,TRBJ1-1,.,CASSLRLRDTEAFF
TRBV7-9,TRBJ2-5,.,CASSFRSGETQYF
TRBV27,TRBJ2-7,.,CASSLQGNAYEQYF
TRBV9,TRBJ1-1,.,CASSVVRGVNTEAFF
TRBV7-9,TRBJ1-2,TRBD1,CASSGQAF
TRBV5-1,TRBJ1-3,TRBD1,CASSPGTVVGGNTIYF